The 21 T cell receptor beta chains below come from one sample, sequenced in a study of beta chain features in type 1 diabetes. Expressed TCRB transcripts got sequenced, as all isolated RNA was reverse transcribed. Generated by immunoSEQ multiplex PCR, the TCRdb table keeps only in-frame clones and is missing some. This sample has some 410,000 clones; over 9.5% occur once, and the top ten carry roughly 0.046%. Input material: naive CD4+ T cells from blood. These receptors originate from a woman between 18 and 30 years old in good health.

This clone turned up a few times. The chain joins TRBV14 to TRBJ1-6; D is unresolved. Germline V gene lookup returns CDR1 SGHDN and CDR2 FVKESK. V dropped 1 base and J dropped 4 bases, with 5 bases sitting between them. The CDR3 has 14 residues. The CDR3 nucleotides read TGTGCCAGCAGCCAAGTACAGTATAATTCACCCCTCCACTTT. Translated: CASSQVQYNSPLHF.

Points on this clone: Compared with germline, one end of the junction differs, possibly owing to a read error. This chain links TRBV7-9 with TRBJ2-5; no firm D call. The CDR3 is made up of 13 amino acids. CDR1 and CDR2 (germline): SEHNR, FQNEAQ (reference sequence). In DNA form, the CDR3 reads TGTGCCAGCAGCACAACTGGCCAAGGGACCCAGTACTTC. The encoded protein is CASSTTGQGTQYF.

This sequence joins TRBV5-5 and TRBJ2-7, with D unresolved. Between the trimmed V and J ends, which lost 1 base and 6 bases, there was a span of 5 bases. Germline-derived CDR1 and CDR2 are SGHKS and YYEKEE (reference sequence). The length of the CDR3 is 11 residues. The CDR3 here is CASSLQREQYF. In nucleotides, the CDR3 is TGTGCCAGCAGCTTGCAGCGCGAGCAGTACTTC.

This clone has ten or more counts. This specimen includes other DNA sequences encoding the same CDR3. The chain uses TRBV4-3 and TRBJ2-6; tentatively, D is TRBD2 (5 bases). V lost 4 bases to trimming and J lost 2 bases, with 6 bases between them. The CDR3 consists of 14 residues. Germline V gene data show CDR1 as LGHNA and CDR2 as YSLEER. Written as DNA, the CDR3 is TGCGCCAGCAGCCCCGGGGCTGGGGCCAACGTCCTGACTTTC. This codes for CASSPGAGANVLTF.

This clone showed up just a few times. The chain couples TRBV6-1 to TRBJ1-1; the D is unclear. The CDR3 is made up of 15 amino acids. With 5 bases removed from V and 1 base from J, the gap between germline ends came to 14 bases. Looked up from germline, CDR1 is MNHNS and CDR2 is SASEGT. This CDR3 reads CASSPLGAENTEAFF. In nucleotides, the CDR3 is TGTGCCAGCAGTCCTCTAGGAGCAGAGAACACTGAAGCTTTCTTT.

This clone appeared a few times. The chain links TRBV4-1 to TRBJ1-1; 7 positions agree with TRBD1. Trimming removed 6 bases from V and 4 bases from J; junction bases left unmatched: 8. Per the germline V gene, CDR1 is MGHRA and CDR2 is YSYEKL. This CDR3 contains 14 residues. The CDR3 loop is CASRDRGGRTEAFF. The CDR3 region has the DNA TGCGCCAGCAGGGACAGAGGGGGCCGCACTGAAGCTTTCTTT.

This chain links TRBV7-6 with TRBJ2-1, with a possible D match to TRBD1 (6 bases). Trimming took 8 bases from V and 12 from J, leaving 20 bases between them. CDR1 is SGHVS and CDR2 is FNYEAQ in the germline V gene. The CDR3 spans 13 residues. CDR3 bases: TGTGCCAGCCAACTAGGGACGCTACAGGGGCAGTTCTTC. This translates into CASQLGTLQGQFF.

This clone was seen repeatedly, ten times or more. J is TRBJ2-1 and V is TRBV30; D is ambiguous. V was pared by 2 bases and J by 9 bases, with 8 bases between. The CDR3 extends over 11 amino acids. Germline V gene lookup returns CDR1 GTSNPN and CDR2 SVGIG (reference sequence). CDR3: CAWSPTLEQFF. The CDR3 nucleotides are TGTGCCTGGAGTCCGACACTTGAGCAGTTCTTC.

This clone appeared a single time. The rearrangement links TRBV7-2 to TRBJ2-7, with unresolved D. The CDR3 totals 13 residues. Per germline, CDR1 SGHTA and CDR2 FQGNSA. The V and J ends lost 5 bases and 4 bases respectively, with 12 bases between them. CDR3: CASSLLRGYEQYV. Written as DNA, the CDR3 is TGTGCCAGCAGCCTCCTTAGAGGATACGAGCAGTACGTC.

This chain connects TRBV7-3 to TRBJ2-1; D tentatively reads TRBD1 or TRBD2 (5 bases each). Germline assignment: CDR1 SGHTA and CDR2 FQGTGA. The germline V and J ends were trimmed by 5 bases and 6 bases, with 11 bases remaining between them. This CDR3 region has 13 residues. CDR3 coding DNA: TGTGCCAGCAGCGCCGCTGGGGGCAATGAGCAGTTCTTC. It specifies CASSAAGGNEQFF.

This clone was observed a handful of times. This rearrangement joins TRBV5-4 to TRBJ2-3; a possible D gene is TRBD2 (5 bases). The CDR3 has 12 residues. Germline V gives CDR1 SGHNT, CDR2 YYREEE (reference sequence). V was shortened by 9 bases and J by 1 base, with 9 bases between the two germline ends. Here the CDR3 reads CAMPAGTDTQYF. The CDR3 DNA follows: TGTGCCATGCCAGCGGGCACAGATACGCAGTATTTT.

The chain combines TRBV29-1 with TRBJ2-5, with D tentatively TRBD1 (5 bases). The CDR3 runs 12 residues. Germline CDR1 SQVTM, CDR2 ANQGSEA. With 4 bases removed from V and 1 base from J, the gap between germline ends came to 7 bases. The CDR3 region has the DNA TGCAGCGTTGCAGGGTTCCAAGAGACCCAGTACTTC. Its protein product is CSVAGFQETQYF.

This clone has a handful of counts. The rearrangement joins TRBV15 to TRBJ2-3; D is possibly TRBD1 (6 bases). Trimming took 3 bases from V and 8 from J, leaving 21 bases between them. The CDR3 is 16 amino acids. Germline CDR1 LNHNV, CDR2 YYDKDF (reference sequence). The CDR3: CATSSDEHRDPPTQYF. DNA of the CDR3: TGTGCCACCAGCAGCGATGAGCACAGGGATCCCCCTACGCAGTATTTT. Complete variable domain (other parts from reference TRBV15 and TRBJ2-3): DAMVIQNPRYQVTQFGKPVTLSCSQTLNHNVMYWYQQKSSQAPKLLFHYYDKDFNNEADTPDNFQSRRPNTSFCFLDIRSPGLGDTAMYLCATSSDEHRDPPTQYFGPGTRLTVL.

The CDR3 protein is CASGTGPQETQYF. CDR3 in DNA: TGCGCCAGCGGTACAGGGCCCCAAGAGACCCAGTACTTC. The V call is TRBV5-1, the J call TRBJ2-5, with D maybe TRBD1 (6 bases). V dropped 7 bases and J dropped 1 base, with 11 bases sitting between them. The V gene's germline CDR1 is SGHRS and CDR2 YFSETQ. CDR3 length equals 13 residues. Full variable domain (missing parts from reference TRBV5-1 and TRBJ2-5): KAGVTQTPRYLIKTRGQQVTLSCSPISGHRSVSWYQQTPGQGLQFLFEYFSETQRNKGNFPGRFSGRQFSNSRSEMNVSTLELGDSALYLCASGTGPQETQYFGPGTRLLVL.

This CDR3 is CATTGAWANVLTF. The CDR3, as DNA: TGTGCCACCACAGGGGCCTGGGCCAACGTCCTGACTTTC. The gene calls are TRBV28 and TRBJ2-6, with 7 bases fitting TRBD1. This CDR3 spans 13 amino acids. Germline loops: CDR1 MDHEN, CDR2 SYDVKM. V shed 10 bases, J shed 5 bases, and the junction held 5 bases outside the gene matches.

This clone occurred a few times. The chain carries TRBV6-5 and TRBJ2-5; 7 bases agree with TRBD1. With 1 base clipped from V and 5 bases from J, the junction kept 4 bases outside the gene matches. The CDR3 runs to 14 residues. Germline values: CDR1 MNHEY, CDR2 SVGAGI. CDR3 DNA: TGTGCCAGCAGTTACTGGGACAGATCCGAGACCCAGTACTTC. This gives the protein CASSYWDRSETQYF.

The rearrangement joins TRBV7-3 to TRBJ1-1; D is ambiguous. The germline V gene has CDR1 SGHTA and CDR2 FQGTGA. The CDR3 extends over 13 amino acids. The V end was cut by 5 bases, the J end by 2 bases, with 9 bases between. The CDR3: CASSTQRNTEAFF. CDR3 sequence (DNA): TGTGCCAGCAGCACACAGAGAAACACTGAAGCTTTCTTT. Full variable domain (rest looked up from reference TRBV7-3 and TRBJ1-1): GAGVSQTPSNKVTEKGKYVELRCDPISGHTALYWYRQSLGQGPEFLIYFQGTGAADDSGLPNDRFFAVRPEGSVSTLKIQRTERGDSAVYLCASSTQRNTEAFFGQGTRLTVV.

J is TRBJ2-7 and V is TRBV7-7; no definite D call. CDR3 length: 17 residues. Trimming took 4 bases from V and 3 from J, leaving 22 bases between them. Germline CDR1 is SSHAT and CDR2 is FNYEAQ (reference sequence). CDR3 nucleotide sequence: TGTGCCAGCAGCTCCCTCTTGGGTAATACCCACCGCTACGAGCAGTACGTC. This gives the protein CASSSLLGNTHRYEQYV.

This rearrangement joins TRBV25-1 to TRBJ2-3, with a possible D match to TRBD1 (6 bases). CDR1 is MGHDK, CDR2 SYGVNS, per germline. The CDR3 has 13 residues. CDR3 residues: CTGWDGGADTQYF. In DNA form, the CDR3 reads TGTACAGGGTGGGATGGAGGCGCAGATACGCAGTATTTT. Using reference TRBV25-1 and TRBJ2-3 for the parts outside the CDR3, the full variable domain is EADIYQTPRYLVIGTGKKITLECSQTMGHDKMYWYQQDPGMELHLIHYSYGVNSTEKGDLSSESTVSRIRTEHFPLTLESARPSHTSQYLCTGWDGGADTQYFGPGTRLTVL.

This chain connects TRBV4-3 to TRBJ2-5, with D tentatively TRBD1 or TRBD2 (5 bases each). The V gene lost 4 bases and the J gene lost 5 bases, with 14 bases spanning the gap. Looked up from germline, CDR1 is LGHNA and CDR2 is YSLEER. This CDR3 has 14 residues. In nucleotides, the CDR3 is TGCGCCAGCAGCCCATGGGGCGGGCCGGAGACCCAGTACTTC. As protein: CASSPWGGPETQYF.

This clone was seen a handful of times. The chain links TRBV7-2 to TRBJ1-1; tentatively, D is TRBD1 (5 bases). The CDR3 runs 13 residues. V lost 3 bases and J lost 4, with 9 bases in between. Germline CDR1 SGHTA, CDR2 FQGNSA. This CDR3 reads CASSFGQSTEAFF. DNA for the CDR3: TGTGCCAGCAGCTTTGGACAAAGCACTGAAGCTTTCTTT.